These 22 T cell receptor beta chains came from one sample sequenced in a study of T cells in Graves' hyperthyroidism and ophthalmopathy. It was RNA transcripts that yielded the amplified TCR beta CDR3 regions. The primer set for the first-round RT-PCR of the TCR CDR3 was HTBI. TCRdb re-called the multiplex PCR reads with MiXCR, one entry per CDR3 protein. The repertoire holds roughly 500,000 distinct CDR3 sequences, 35% to 50% seen once, with about two fifths in the top ten. The sample consisted of peripheral blood or thyroid tissue (not recorded which). The receptors were gathered from an adult woman with Graves' disease, either hyperthyroidism or ophthalmopathy (not recorded which).

This clonotype was seen only a few times. The junction shows a germline mismatch at one end, possibly a read error. The chain is built from TRBV7-9 and TRBJ2-5; 14 positions agree with TRBD2. Germline CDR1 SEHNR, CDR2 FQNEAQ (reference sequence). The CDR3 is made up of 17 amino acids. CDR3 residues: CAGSPPSGLAGEETQYF. DNA for the CDR3: TGTGCCGGCAGCCCCCCTTCGGGACTAGCGGGAGAAGAGACCCAGTACTTC.

V and J are TRBV6-5 and TRBJ1-5; D may be TRBD1 (6 bases). Trimming left V 5 bases short and J 0 bases short, with 11 bases between. This CDR3 spans 15 amino acids. Germline CDR1 MNHEY, CDR2 SVGAGI. The CDR3 loop is CASSRDRNSNQPQHF. Written as DNA, the CDR3 is TGTGCCAGCAGTCGCGACAGGAATAGCAATCAGCCCCAGCATTTT.

The rearrangement links TRBV29-1 to TRBJ2-5; D is possibly TRBD1 (8 bases). CDR3 length: 13 residues. Trimming left V 4 bases short and J 5 bases short, with 14 bases between. Germline loops: CDR1 SQVTM, CDR2 ANQGSEA. The CDR3 sequence is CSVATGGGETQYF. The CDR3 region has the DNA TGCAGCGTTGCTACAGGGGGAGGGGAGACCCAGTACTTC. Full variable domain (rest looked up from reference TRBV29-1 and TRBJ2-5): SAVISQKPSRDICQRGTSLTIQCQVDSQVTMMFWYRQQPGQSLTLIATANQGSEATYESGFVIDKFPISRPNLTFSTLTVSNMSPEDSSIYLCSVATGGGETQYFGPGTRLLVL.

J is TRBJ2-7 and V is TRBV10-3; TRBD2 matches 9 bases. This CDR3 has 20 residues. V lost 4 bases and J lost 3; bases outside the gene matches: 22. Germline lookup yields CDR1 ENHRY and CDR2 SYGVKD. The CDR3 DNA sequence: TGTGCCATCAGTGTCTCCGAGTACCAGGGACCGGGACTAGCTAACTACGAGCAGTACTTC. Translating gives CAISVSEYQGPGLANYEQYF.

This clonotype appeared many times. CDR3 in amino acids: CASAAGGNGELFF. CDR3 DNA sequence: TGTGCCAGTGCAGCGGGAGGTAACGGGGAGCTGTTTTTT. The chain carries TRBV2 and TRBJ2-2; TRBD2 matches at 9 bases. V shed 9 bases, J shed 7 bases, and the junction held 6 bases outside the gene matches. Germline CDR1 is SNHLY and CDR2 is FYNNEI. This CDR3 spans 13 amino acids.

The chain carries TRBV10-3 and TRBJ2-7, with D possibly matching TRBD1 (6 bases). CDR1 is ENHRY, CDR2 SYGVKD, per germline. The CDR3 extends over 19 amino acids. V gave up 5 bases and J gave up 3 bases, with 29 bases separating them. CDR3 region: CAISQSWSVEGGEFYEQYF. CDR3 in DNA: TGTGCCATCAGTCAATCATGGAGCGTTGAAGGGGGTGAGTTCTACGAGCAGTACTTC.

This chain joins TRBV20-1 and TRBJ1-1; D is perhaps TRBD1 (5 bases). The CDR3 consists of 15 residues. V lost 1 base and J 2 bases, leaving 14 bases between the germline ends. CDR1 is DFQATT, CDR2 SNEGSKA, per germline (reference sequence). The CDR3 reads CSARVSGRGNTEAFF. The CDR3 nucleotides read TGCAGTGCTAGAGTATCGGGACGGGGAAACACTGAAGCTTTCTTT.

This clonotype has more than one count but fewer than ten. The V gene is TRBV3-1, the J gene TRBJ2-6; D remains unclear. Trimming shortened V by 1 base and J by 3 bases, and 7 bases separated the two germline ends. Per germline, CDR1 LGHDT and CDR2 YNNKEL (reference sequence). The CDR3 sequence is 15 residues long. CDR3 sequence reads: CASSQVGNGANVLTF. CDR3 sequence (DNA): TGTGCCAGCAGCCAAGTAGGGAATGGGGCCAACGTCCTGACTTTC. The full variable domain, completed using reference TRBV3-1 and TRBJ2-6, is DTAVSQTPKYLVTQMGNDKSIKCEQNLGHDTMYWYKQDSKKFLKIMFSYNNKELIINETVPNRFSPKSPDKAHLNLHINSLELGDSAVYFCASSQVGNGANVLTFGAGSRLTVL.

This clonotype has a handful of counts. This chain uses TRBV7-3 with TRBJ2-7; 8 bases line up with TRBD2. Per the germline V gene, CDR1 is SGHTA and CDR2 is FQGTGA. V was pared by 6 bases and J by 3 bases, with 10 bases of the junction left unmatched. The CDR3 has 15 residues. DNA of the CDR3: TGTGCCAGCAGTTACTCTGCGGGAGGAATCTACGAGCAGTACTTC. Encoded protein: CASSYSAGGIYEQYF.

This clonotype was found many times. V is TRBV10-1 and J is TRBJ2-7, with no clear D. Germline V gene sequence: CDR1 WNHNN, CDR2 SYGVQD (reference sequence). With 5 bases removed from V and 5 bases from J, the gap between germline ends came to 10 bases. This CDR3 spans 12 amino acids. The CDR3 region has the DNA TGCGCCAGCAGTCTTAACCTTGACGAGCAGTACTTC. This codes for CASSLNLDEQYF.

V usage is TRBV2 and J usage is TRBJ2-5; the D gene is possibly TRBD2 (6 bases). From germline, CDR1 is SNHLY and CDR2 FYNNEI. This CDR3 is built from 18 residues. V lost 6 bases and J 0 bases, leaving 23 bases between the germline ends. CDR3 amino acids: CASRSRVGRYGYQETQYF. The DNA of the CDR3 is TGTGCCAGCAGAAGTAGGGTCGGGAGATATGGCTACCAAGAGACCCAGTACTTC. The full variable domain, rest sourced from reference TRBV2 and TRBJ2-5, is EPEVTQTPSHQVTQMGQEVILRCVPISNHLYFYWYRQILGQKVEFLVSFYNNEISEKSEIFDDQFSVERPDGSNFTLKIRSTKLEDSAMYFCASRSRVGRYGYQETQYFGPGTRLLVL.

Points on this clonotype: Germline and junction disagree at one end, which may indicate a read error. V gene TRBV2 combines with J gene TRBJ2-7; D possibly matches TRBD1 or TRBD2 (5 bases each). Germline V gene data show CDR1 as SNHLY and CDR2 as FYNNEI. The CDR3 totals 14 residues. The CDR3 DNA is TGTGCCAGCAGGGGGAGTGAGGGGACCGGGGAGCTGTACTTC. This translates into CASRGSEGTGELYF. Together with reference TRBV2 and TRBJ2-7, the CDR3 gives the full variable domain: EPEVTQTPSHQVTQMGQEVILRCVPISNHLYFYWYRQILGQKVEFLVSFYNNEISEKSEIFDDQFSVERPDGSNFTLKIRSTKLEDSAMYFCASRGSEGTGELYFGPGTRLTVT.

The V and J genes are TRBV10-3 and TRBJ2-5; tentatively, D is TRBD1 or TRBD2 (5 bases each). Germline lookup yields CDR1 ENHRY and CDR2 SYGVKD. V shed 7 bases and J shed 5 bases, with 14 bases lying between them. The CDR3 length is 13 residues. The CDR3 reads CAINAFEGETQYF. CDR3 bases: TGTGCCATCAACGCCTTCGAGGGGGAGACCCAGTACTTC.

This clonotype occurred a few times. The gene calls are TRBV29-1 and TRBJ1-5, with a weak D call TRBD1 (5 bases). With 6 bases removed from V and 7 bases from J, the gap between germline ends came to 19 bases. From germline, CDR1 is SQVTM and CDR2 ANQGSEA. The length of the CDR3 is 14 residues. The CDR3 nucleotides are TGCAGCGTCGGGGGTAGCAGCACGGGGCAGCCCCAGCATTTT. As protein: CSVGGSSTGQPQHF.

CDR3 in amino acids: CASSDRVLGQPQHF. Written as DNA, the CDR3 is TGTGCCAGTAGTGATCGGGTTCTGGGTCAGCCCCAGCATTTT. The V gene is TRBV19, the J gene TRBJ1-5; D is unresolved. The CDR3 covers 14 residues. Trimming removed 5 bases at V and 6 bases at J, with 14 bases between. Germline V gives CDR1 LNHDA, CDR2 SQIVND (reference sequence). Full variable domain (missing parts from reference TRBV19 and TRBJ1-5): DGGITQSPKYLFRKEGQNVTLSCEQNLNHDAMYWYRQDPGQGLRLIYYSQIVNDFQKGDIAEGYSVSREKKESFPLTVTSAQKNPTAFYLCASSDRVLGQPQHFGDGTRLSIL.

V usage is TRBV5-6 and J usage is TRBJ1-1, with D possibly being TRBD1 (5 bases). The CDR3 extends over 17 amino acids. V was shortened by 0 bases and J by 6 bases, with 21 bases between the two germline ends. CDR1 is SGHDT, CDR2 YYEEEE, per germline. The DNA of the CDR3 is TGTGCCAGCAGCTTGGATGGGGACTTCCCGAGGGGCGCTGAAGCTTTCTTT. This gives the protein CASSLDGDFPRGAEAFF.

This clonotype was observed a single time. V is TRBV2 and J is TRBJ1-1, with TRBD1 identical over 8 bases. V shed 7 bases and J 1 base; nucleotides not matched to a gene: 11. The length of the CDR3 is 16 residues. Germline V gene data show CDR1 as SNHLY and CDR2 as FYNNEI. The CDR3 DNA sequence: TGTGCCAGCACTCAAGTCAGGGGGCATAGGAACACTGAAGCTTTCTTT. Its translation is CASTQVRGHRNTEAFF.

In regard to this clonotype: At one boundary the junction diverges from the germline segment, which might be a read error. The chain links TRBV6-5 to TRBJ2-6, with D tentatively TRBD1 (5 bases). CDR3 length: 14 residues. The germline V gene encodes CDR1 MNHEY and CDR2 SVGAGI. This chain's CDR3 is CASSRLSGANVLAF. The CDR3 coding sequence is TGTGCCAGCAGCCGCCTCTCTGGGGCCAACGTCCTGGCTTTC.

This clonotype was seen a handful of times. The chain combines TRBV2 with TRBJ1-6; D is unclear. Trimming removed 5 bases from V and 7 bases from J, with 15 bases in between. Germline V lookup: CDR1 SNHLY, CDR2 FYNNEI. The CDR3 sequence is 15 residues long. CDR3 sequence: CASSPSGQQNSPLHF. The CDR3 region has the DNA TGTGCCAGCAGTCCGAGCGGGCAGCAAAATTCACCCCTCCACTTT.

This clonotype was observed at least ten times. The V call is TRBV10-3, the J call TRBJ1-5; TRBD1 is a possible D gene (6 bases). This CDR3 has 14 residues. V was pared by 5 bases and J by 0 bases, with 8 bases between. The germline V gene encodes CDR1 ENHRY and CDR2 SYGVKD. The CDR3 here is CAISRQVSNQPQHF. The CDR3 DNA is TGTGCCATCAGTCGACAGGTTAGCAATCAGCCCCAGCATTTT.

This clonotype was detected once. The chain has TRBV29-1 and TRBJ1-4; 8 bases fit TRBD1. V gave up 1 base and J gave up 5 bases; unmatched junction bases: 15. CDR1 is SQVTM, CDR2 ANQGSEA, per germline. The CDR3 consists of 18 residues. The CDR3 nucleotides are TGCAGCGTTGAAGGGGGGCGCAGACAGGGGAAGAGGAATGAAAAACTGTTTTTT. It is translated as CSVEGGRRQGKRNEKLFF. Full variable domain (missing parts from reference TRBV29-1 and TRBJ1-4): SAVISQKPSRDICQRGTSLTIQCQVDSQVTMMFWYRQQPGQSLTLIATANQGSEATYESGFVIDKFPISRPNLTFSTLTVSNMSPEDSSIYLCSVEGGRRQGKRNEKLFFGSGTQLSVL.

The J gene is TRBJ2-5, the V gene TRBV2; D tentatively reads TRBD1 or TRBD2 (7 bases each). In germline, CDR1 is SNHLY, CDR2 FYNNEI. V lost 3 bases, J lost 7 bases, and 12 bases lay in between. This CDR3 is 13 amino acids long. The CDR3 bases are TGTGCCAGCAGTGAGAGCAGGGGGGGGACCCAGTACTTC. It yields the protein CASSESRGGTQYF.